These 13 T cell receptor beta chains were all obtained from the same sample, sequenced in a study of cytomegalovirus exposure and HLA in healthy donors. The study ran its PCR with 60 Vbeta and 13 Jbeta primers. The data were produced by immunoSEQ multiplex PCR, yet TCRdb's version contains in-frame clones alone and is incomplete. This sample has 65,000 or so clones, with 60% to 65% found just once. Sample: PBMCs. The origin of the receptors is a man under 40 in good health and CMV-seronegative.

This chain connects TRBV4-1 to TRBJ2-7, with TRBD2 identical over 11 bases. The V segment lost 3 bases and the J segment 3 bases; nucleotides outside the gene matches: 4. Germline lookup yields CDR1 MGHRA and CDR2 YSYEKL. This CDR3 region has 15 residues. The CDR3 DNA reads TGCGCCAGCAGCCACTTAGCGGGGGGGCTCTACGAGCAGTACTTC. It translates to CASSHLAGGLYEQYF.

The chain couples TRBV29-1 to TRBJ2-3; tentatively, D is TRBD1 (7 bases). This CDR3 region has 14 residues. Deletions cut 5 bases from V and 2 bases from J, with 14 bases between. Germline CDR1 reads SQVTM; CDR2 reads ANQGSEA. The CDR3 DNA sequence: TGCAGCGTTCGTGGCGGGACAGCCACAGATACGCAGTATTTT. Translated, it gives CSVRGGTATDTQYF.

The chain has TRBV29-1 and TRBJ1-6; D might be TRBD1 (5 bases). The CDR3 has 14 residues. Per the germline V gene, CDR1 is SQVTM and CDR2 is ANQGSEA. V lost 5 bases and J 2 bases, leaving 10 bases between the germline ends. CDR3 loop: CSVRWGAYNSPLHF. The CDR3 coding sequence is TGCAGCGTTCGGTGGGGGGCCTATAATTCACCCCTCCACTTT.

The V gene is TRBV28, the J gene TRBJ2-5, with D possibly TRBD1 on 6 matching bases. Germline V gene data show CDR1 as MDHEN and CDR2 as SYDVKM. The V end lost 5 bases, the J end lost 0 bases, and 10 bases lay between the germline ends. This CDR3 has 14 amino acids. CDR3: CASSPTGYQETQYF. The CDR3 coding sequence is TGTGCCAGCAGTCCGACAGGATACCAAGAGACCCAGTACTTC.

V and J are TRBV20-1 and TRBJ2-1; D uncertain. The CDR3 has 11 residues. V was pared by 2 bases and J by 8 bases, with 7 bases between. The germline CDR1 and CDR2 sequences are DFQATT and SNEGSKA (reference sequence). CDR3 in DNA: TGCAGTGCTAGACAGGTGGATGAGCAGTTCTTC. Its protein product is CSARQVDEQFF.

V and J are TRBV7-2 and TRBJ2-5; 8 bases agree with TRBD2. J gave up 1 base and V 3 bases, and 7 bases lay outside the gene matches. The CDR3 spans 16 residues. CDR1 SGHTA and CDR2 FQGNSA come from the germline V gene. CDR3 bases: TGTGCCAGCAGCTTGGTGGCGCGGGGGGCCCAAGAGACCCAGTACTTC. Amino acids: CASSLVARGAQETQYF.

The rearrangement uses TRBV11-2 and TRBJ2-7; 8 nucleotides align to TRBD2. The germline gives CDR1 SGHAT, CDR2 FQNNGV. The CDR3 runs to 15 residues. V shed 0 bases, J shed 2 bases, and the junction held 3 bases outside the gene matches. CDR3: CASSLDRGGAYEQYF. The CDR3 DNA reads as TGTGCCAGCAGCTTAGACCGGGGGGGGGCCTACGAGCAGTACTTC.

The sample holds a few counts of this clone. This rearrangement joins TRBV7-9 to TRBJ1-5, with D tentatively TRBD1 (5 bases). The CDR3 loop spans 14 amino acids. Germline lookup yields CDR1 SEHNR and CDR2 FQNEAQ (reference sequence). V lost 4 bases and J 6 bases, leaving 13 bases between the germline ends. Here the CDR3 reads CASSSGQRGQPQHF. For the CDR3, the DNA is TGTGCCAGCAGCTCAGGACAACGAGGTCAGCCCCAGCATTTT.

The gene calls are TRBV7-2 and TRBJ2-4; D possibly corresponds to TRBD1 (5 bases). The CDR3 is made up of 16 amino acids. V lost 4 bases to trimming and J lost 1 base, with 14 bases between them. CDR1 SGHTA and CDR2 FQGNSA come from the germline V gene. The CDR3 sequence is CASSSQTAGAKNIQYF. CDR3 sequence (DNA): TGTGCCAGCAGCTCCCAAACAGCAGGGGCCAAAAACATTCAGTACTTC.

This clone was seen a few times. J is TRBJ2-7 and V is TRBV28; D might be TRBD1 (5 bases). The V gene lost 8 bases and the J gene lost 4 bases, with 9 bases spanning the gap. The CDR3 is 11 residues long. Germline lookup yields CDR1 MDHEN and CDR2 SYDVKM. CDR3 DNA: TGTGCCAGCCAGGGCGGTTACGAGCAGTACTTC. It codes for CASQGGYEQYF. Filled out from reference TRBV28 and TRBJ2-7, the complete variable domain reads DVKVTQSSRYLVKRTGEKVFLECVQDMDHENMFWYRQDPGLGLRLIYFSYDVKMKEKGDIPEGYSVSREKKERFSLILESASTNQTSMYLCASQGGYEQYFGPGTRLTVT.

This rearrangement joins TRBV5-6 to TRBJ2-5; TRBD2 agrees at 16 bases. The CDR3 is made up of 16 amino acids. V gave up 4 bases and J gave up 3 bases; unmatched junction bases: 3. The germline V gene has CDR1 SGHDT and CDR2 YYEEEE. CDR3 protein: CASSPGTSGGEETQYF. The DNA of the CDR3 is TGTGCCAGCAGCCCCGGGACTAGCGGGGGGGAAGAGACCCAGTACTTC.

This chain uses TRBV4-1 with TRBJ2-7; D possibly corresponds to TRBD2 (5 bases). V was pared by 0 bases and J by 7 bases, with 10 bases between. Looked up from germline, CDR1 is MGHRA and CDR2 is YSYEKL. This CDR3 has 13 residues. The CDR3 sequence: CASSQDGTGEQYF. CDR3 nucleotides: TGCGCCAGCAGCCAAGATGGTACGGGGGAGCAGTACTTC.

The V gene is TRBV29-1, the J gene TRBJ2-6; TRBD2 is a possible D gene (5 bases). The CDR3 totals 14 residues. Germline V gene sequence: CDR1 SQVTM, CDR2 ANQGSEA. V gave up 6 bases and J gave up 4 bases, with 13 bases separating them. The CDR3 sequence is CSVMGESGANVLTF. In DNA, the CDR3 is TGCAGCGTCATGGGAGAAAGCGGGGCCAACGTCCTGACTTTC.